This TCR beta chain came from a study of technical replicates of blood from a few donors. The germline gives CDR1 LNHDA, CDR2 SQIVND (reference sequence). J gave up 4 bases and V 2 bases, and 5 bases lay outside the gene matches. CDR3 length equals 15 residues. Clones were sequenced by immunoSEQ multiplex PCR, and TCRdb holds only the in-frame ones, with some missing. The table has tens of thousands of clones, about 95% seen once. Sequences were obtained from PBMCs. The receptor was derived from a human donor in good health. Some clones in this sample may be carry-over from other donors' samples. This sequence joins TRBV19 and TRBJ2-7; 10 bases are a match to TRBD1. The DNA for the CDR3 is TGTGCCAGTAGTATATCGGGACAGGGGTTTTACGAGCAGTACTTC. Protein sequence: CASSISGQGFYEQYF.